This TCR beta chain comes out of a study of cytomegalovirus exposure and HLA in healthy donors (TCRdb year 2017). About the full investigation: According to a later analysis, one platform produced both the 100 to 150 validation repertoires and the 666 repertoires of the first cohort. The aim of the study was to test whether cataloging public T cell receptors could identify signatures of past pathogen exposure. Besides the first cohort of roughly 700 subjects, a separate validation cohort made up of 120 different subjects was used. The study combined high-throughput TCR immunosequencing, statistical association of individual TCRs with disease status, and machine learning to predict cytomegalovirus infection status.

Worth noting for this clone: Its cognate antigen has yet to be identified. No much larger clone exists at a distance of one base, and base qualities are not known.

The junction carries 7 bases between V and J, which are trimmed by 5 bases and 8 bases respectively. Spanning cysteine to phenylalanine, the CDR3 consists of 11 amino acids. Only the CDR3 part of the read is kept: 33 bases, read in frame from the first base. According to the germline V gene (reference sequence), CDR1 reads SEHNR and CDR2 reads FQNEAQ. Library method: the immunoSEQ multiplex PCR assay. The study's own analysis went as follows. A statistical classification framework was developed to diagnose cytomegalovirus status using the catalog of TCR beta chain sequences. TCRdb provides this immuneACCESS table in a form limited to in-frame rearrangements. Some clones are lacking; in checked studies, under half of them reflect an unresolved V gene, and why the rest are absent is not known. V, J and clone size reflect that table, while D and trimming were determined from the DNA. Here the sample has around 150,000 clones; less than 90% occur a single time. About 5.8% of the sample belongs to the ten largest clones.

Broad study findings and their caveats: Across donors, most TCR sequences were observed very rarely, whereas some public TCRs were present in many individuals. A later analysis found that TCRs clustered in the first cohort also tended to co-occur in the 130 or so validation repertoires, with 90% to 95% of cluster scores above 0. The validation cohort had no HLA typing available for a later analysis, so co-occurrence within that cohort was assessed over all 110 or so repertoires. The classifier was reported to diagnose cytomegalovirus status with high specificity and sensitivity in both the original cohort and the validation cohort. The authors suggested that the approach could potentially be extended to other disease states and immunological phenotypes. Three of the identified cytomegalovirus-associated TCR beta chains were confirmed in vitro to be specific for cytomegalovirus antigens. The study listed 150 to 200 TCR beta chains as associated with cytomegalovirus.

The donors were included in the validation cohort of over a hundred subjects, a group kept apart from the roughly 700-subject first cohort. The V and J segments used are TRBV7-9 and TRBJ2-1, with no confident D gene call. The sequencing sample was made of PBMCs. The TCR sequence derives from a woman aged 30 to 39 in good health and CMV-seronegative. The nucleotide sequence reads as follows: TGTGCCAGCAGCCACGACGATGAGCAGTTCTTC. Translated, it reads CASSHDDEQFF.